This T cell receptor beta chain was sequenced during a study of shared T cell receptors in the human thymus. Only in-frame clones appear in the TCRdb table, and some are missing; sequencing was by immunoSEQ multiplex PCR. The data hold hundreds of thousands of clones, with around three quarters observed a single time. The data were also submitted as part of a second study, on human thymus T cells. This second study notes: Thymus tissue was removed during corrective cardiac surgery. Thymic and blood repertoires seemed to show skewed V and J gene use. A high degree of thymic repertoire overlap among unrelated individuals was reported in related research.

The sequenced sample consisted of thymocytes. This receptor was obtained from a boy under three years old with a congenital heart defect.

The CDR3 nucleotides read TGTGCCAGCAGCTTGGGTCGGACAGGGCCCTTTCTCAATCAGCCCCAGCATTTT. As protein: CASSLGRTGPFLNQPQHF. This rearrangement joins TRBV5-4 to TRBJ1-5; 8 bases are shared with TRBD1. Germline V gene sequence: CDR1 SGHNT, CDR2 YYREEE (reference sequence). V was pared by 0 bases and J by 3 bases, with 11 bases of the junction left unmatched. This CDR3 region has 18 residues.